This T cell receptor (beta chain) comes out of a study of blood T cell repertoires in COVID-19. On the study more broadly: Italy, Spain and the United States were the sources of the convalescent and acute COVID-19 samples. PBMCs, B-cell-depleted T cells, or T cells were the source of the cDNA or gDNA that made up the material.

Method: immunoSEQ multiplex PCR; TCRdb's copy keeps in-frame clones and lacks some. The table lists about 390,000 clones, 70% to 90% of them singletons. Germline CDR1 SQVTM, CDR2 ANQGSEA. V dropped 4 bases and J dropped 0; count of bases not matched to a gene: 11. The CDR3 is made up of 18 amino acids. This clonotype was obtained from a woman between 55 and 75 years old with COVID-19, enrolled during active disease. V and J are TRBV29-1 and TRBJ2-1; TRBD2 matches at 11 bases. Sequenced sample: peripheral blood. The CDR3 sequence is CSVVPPFTSGGSYNEQFF. The CDR3 DNA follows: TGCAGCGTTGTTCCTCCCTTTACTAGCGGGGGCTCCTACAATGAGCAGTTCTTC.